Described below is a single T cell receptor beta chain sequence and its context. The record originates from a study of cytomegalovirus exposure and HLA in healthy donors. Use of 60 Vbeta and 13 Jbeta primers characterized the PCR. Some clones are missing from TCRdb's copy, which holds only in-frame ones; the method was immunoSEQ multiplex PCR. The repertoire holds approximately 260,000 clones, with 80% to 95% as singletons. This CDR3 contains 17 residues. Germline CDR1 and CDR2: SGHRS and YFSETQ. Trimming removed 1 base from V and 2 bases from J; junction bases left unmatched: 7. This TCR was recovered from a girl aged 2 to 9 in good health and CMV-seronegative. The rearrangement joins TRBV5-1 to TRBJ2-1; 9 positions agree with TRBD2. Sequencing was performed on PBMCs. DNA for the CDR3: TGCGCCAGCAGCTTGTTTTCGGCGGGGGGGGCCTACAATGAGCAGTTCTTC. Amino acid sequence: CASSLFSAGGAYNEQFF.